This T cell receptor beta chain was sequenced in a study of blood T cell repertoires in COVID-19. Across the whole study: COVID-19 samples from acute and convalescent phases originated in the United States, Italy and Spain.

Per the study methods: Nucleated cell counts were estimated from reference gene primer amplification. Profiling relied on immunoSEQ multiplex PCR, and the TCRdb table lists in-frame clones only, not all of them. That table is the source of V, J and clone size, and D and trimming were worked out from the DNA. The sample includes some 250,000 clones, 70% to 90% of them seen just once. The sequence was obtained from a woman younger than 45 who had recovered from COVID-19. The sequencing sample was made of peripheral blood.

For the CDR3, the DNA is TGTGCCAGTAGTATGCCGACAGGGCCCACGAACACTGAAGCTTTCTTT. Amino acid sequence: CASSMPTGPTNTEAFF. The chain uses TRBV19 and TRBJ1-1, with 7 positions matching TRBD1. CDR3 length: 16 residues. Trimming at V came to 3 bases and at J to 1 base, leaving 8 bases not matched to a gene. Germline V gene sequence: CDR1 LNHDA, CDR2 SQIVND (reference sequence).